The 24 T cell receptor beta chains below come from one sample, sequenced in a study of post-analysis software for immune sequencing data. Findings and limits, study-wide: Patients showed TRBV5-6, TRBV5-1 and TRBV20-1 among four to six TRBV segments more frequent than in controls.

No cognate antigen is known for these TCRs. TCR beta cDNA libraries had unique molecular identifiers. TCRdb fed the PCR reads into MiXCR, producing one record per CDR3 protein. The sample contains over 150,000 distinct CDR3 sequences, approximately 30% of which appear only once. The sample consisted of blood. These receptors were collected from a girl aged 5-17 years with multiple sclerosis.

Many counts were recorded for this clonotype. The V and J genes are TRBV6-1 and TRBJ2-5, with 7 bases lining up with TRBD2. Looked up from germline, CDR1 is MNHNS and CDR2 is SASEGT. The CDR3 has 17 residues. J was trimmed by 2 bases and V by 2 bases; bases with no gene match: 11. The CDR3 sequence is CASSEIRLAVIQETQYF. DNA for the CDR3: TGTGCCAGCAGTGAAATTCGGCTAGCGGTAATACAAGAGACCCAGTACTTC.

This clonotype was recorded many times. V is TRBV5-1 and J is TRBJ2-6; D remains ambiguous. This CDR3 region has 15 residues. Per the germline V gene, CDR1 is SGHRS and CDR2 is YFSETQ. V lost 2 bases and J lost 0, with 6 bases in between. The CDR3 DNA follows: TGCGCCAGCAGCTTAAAGAGCTCTGGGGCCAACGTCCTGACTTTC. It translates to CASSLKSSGANVLTF.

This clonotype has a handful of counts. The genes are TRBV2 and TRBJ2-1; D call uncertain. The V gene lost 3 bases and the J gene lost 3 bases, with 15 bases spanning the gap. The CDR3 spans 16 residues. Germline V lookup: CDR1 SNHLY, CDR2 FYNNEI. In DNA form, the CDR3 reads TGTGCCAGCAGTGAGATCCGACAAACGGTCTACAATGAGCAGTTCTTC. This translates into CASSEIRQTVYNEQFF.

This rearrangement joins TRBV27 to TRBJ1-1; D not certain. The germline V gene encodes CDR1 MNHEY and CDR2 SMNVEV (reference sequence). Deletions cut 5 bases from V and 3 bases from J, with 10 bases between. The CDR3 totals 13 residues. CDR3 in amino acids: CASSRRDYTEAFF. CDR3 bases: TGTGCCAGCAGTCGGAGGGATTACACTGAAGCTTTCTTT.

This clonotype has just one count. Sequence at one end of the junction differs from germline and may be a read error. The DNA for the CDR3 is TGTGCCAGCAAGAAGACAGGAGACAAGAACGCTGAAGCTTTCTTT. Translated: CASKKTGDKNAEAFF. The J gene is TRBJ1-1, the V gene TRBV2, with D possibly matching TRBD1 (6 bases). This CDR3 region has 15 residues. Per the germline V gene, CDR1 is SNHLY and CDR2 is FYNNEI.

The chain is built from TRBV27 and TRBJ1-4; D may be TRBD1 (5 bases). The CDR3 is 11 amino acids. The V end lost 6 bases, the J end lost 8 bases, and 7 bases lay between the germline ends. Germline-derived CDR1 and CDR2 are MNHEY and SMNVEV (reference sequence). The DNA for the CDR3 is TGTGCCAGCAGGGGGGTGGAAAAACTGTTTTTT. Protein sequence: CASRGVEKLFF.

V gene TRBV29-1 combines with J gene TRBJ2-7, with D unclear. The CDR3 has 14 residues. Deletions cut 0 bases from V and 1 base from J, with 10 bases between. Germline V gives CDR1 SQVTM, CDR2 ANQGSEA. In nucleotides, the CDR3 is TGCAGCGTTGAAGAGCGCCCGTCTTCCTACGAGCAGTACTTC. This sequence encodes CSVEERPSSYEQYF.

This clonotype was detected a few times. J is TRBJ2-7 and V is TRBV7-2; 9 bases fit TRBD2. TRBJ2-5 matches the DNA end more closely, so the J call is doubtful. Germline loops: CDR1 SGHTA, CDR2 FQGNSA. This CDR3 is built from 13 residues. The CDR3 DNA sequence: TGTGCCGGCACGCTAGCGGGGCCAGAGACCCAGTACTTC. Translated: CAGTLAGPETQYF.

This clonotype was detected many times. The rearrangement joins TRBV5-1 to TRBJ1-1; D is ambiguous. With 0 bases removed from V and 6 bases from J, the gap between germline ends came to 6 bases. Germline values: CDR1 SGHRS, CDR2 YFSETQ. This CDR3 region has 12 residues. The CDR3 region has the DNA TGCGCCAGCAGCTTGGAGGGTTCTGAAGCTTTCTTT. Translated, it gives CASSLEGSEAFF. Combining the CDR3 with reference TRBV5-1 and TRBJ1-1 gives the whole variable domain KAGVTQTPRYLIKTRGQQVTLSCSPISGHRSVSWYQQTPGQGLQFLFEYFSETQRNKGNFPGRFSGRQFSNSRSEMNVSTLELGDSALYLCASSLEGSEAFFGQGTRLTVV.

This clonotype was seen ten or more times. This chain uses TRBV29-1 with TRBJ1-1; no firm D call. Trimming took off 6 bases at V and 0 bases at J, with 8 bases between the two ends. The germline CDR1 and CDR2 sequences are SQVTM and ANQGSEA. The CDR3 is made up of 12 amino acids. The CDR3 sequence: CSVGPMNTEAFF. The CDR3 DNA follows: TGCAGCGTGGGCCCGATGAACACTGAAGCTTTCTTT. Full variable domain (rest looked up from reference TRBV29-1 and TRBJ1-1): SAVISQKPSRDICQRGTSLTIQCQVDSQVTMMFWYRQQPGQSLTLIATANQGSEATYESGFVIDKFPISRPNLTFSTLTVSNMSPEDSSIYLCSVGPMNTEAFFGQGTRLTVV.

Many counts were recorded for this clonotype. This chain links TRBV7-3 with TRBJ2-1; weak D call: TRBD2 (6 bases). The V end lost 5 bases, the J end lost 4 bases, and 12 bases lay between the germline ends. The CDR3 consists of 14 residues. Germline lookup yields CDR1 SGHTA and CDR2 FQGTGA. CDR3 sequence: CASSRSGPYNEQFF. DNA for the CDR3: TGTGCCAGCAGCCGGAGCGGGCCATACAATGAGCAGTTCTTC.

CDR3 nucleotides: TGTGCCAGCAGCTTGTTTGGAGGCCGTGACTATGGCTACACCTTC. This sequence encodes CASSLFGGRDYGYTF. The chain employs TRBV7-9 and TRBJ1-2; no firm D call. This CDR3 spans 15 amino acids. Per the germline V gene, CDR1 is SEHNR and CDR2 is FQNEAQ (reference sequence). Trimming cost V 3 bases and J 3 bases, with 14 bases left between them.

This clonotype was counted at least ten times. A much larger clone differs by one base, so this may be a read error. The chain uses TRBV6-4 and TRBJ2-1; TRBD2 matches at 12 bases. J was trimmed by 6 bases and V by 2 bases; bases with no gene match: 2. The CDR3 is made up of 15 amino acids. In germline, CDR1 is MRHNA, CDR2 SNTAGT. The CDR3 DNA sequence: TGTGCCAGCAGTGACGAGACTAGCGGGAGCAATGAGCAGTTCTTC. It is translated as CASSDETSGSNEQFF.

This clonotype was counted only a few times. This chain links TRBV5-1 with TRBJ1-1, with unresolved D. Between the trimmed V and J ends, which lost 0 bases and 0 bases, there was a span of 15 bases. CDR1 and CDR2 from the germline V gene are SGHRS and YFSETQ. The CDR3 length is 17 residues. DNA for the CDR3: TGCGCCAGCAGCTTGGGGGCCACCACACCTCTGAACACTGAAGCTTTCTTT. Translating gives CASSLGATTPLNTEAFF.

This clonotype has just a few counts. This chain joins TRBV7-9 and TRBJ2-7, with 7 bases identical to TRBD2. The CDR3 sequence is 14 residues long. V lost 5 bases, J lost 3 bases, and 7 bases stayed unmatched. The germline gives CDR1 SEHNR, CDR2 FQNEAQ (reference sequence). Here the CDR3 reads CASSPTSVYYEQYF. DNA for the CDR3: TGTGCCAGCAGCCCTACTAGCGTCTACTACGAGCAGTACTTC.

Ten or more counts support this clonotype. CDR3 protein: CAIQGASYEQYF. The CDR3 nucleotides read TGTGCCATCCAGGGGGCAAGCTACGAGCAGTACTTC. The genes are TRBV10-3 and TRBJ2-7; the match to TRBD1 covers 8 bases. The germline V gene has CDR1 ENHRY and CDR2 SYGVKD. CDR3 length equals 12 residues. Trimming removed 8 bases from V and 3 bases from J; junction bases left unmatched: 3.

This clonotype has at least ten counts. The chain combines TRBV9 with TRBJ1-4; D perhaps matches TRBD1 (5 bases). The CDR3 length is 13 residues. V gave up 3 bases and J gave up 8 bases, with 11 bases separating them. CDR1 is SGDLS and CDR2 is YYNGEE in the germline V gene. CDR3: CASSADSGEKLFF. The CDR3 region has the DNA TGTGCCAGCAGCGCCGACAGTGGCGAAAAACTGTTTTTT.

This chain joins TRBV28 and TRBJ2-1, with TRBD2 matching 14 bases. V shed 4 bases and J 9 bases; nucleotides not matched to a gene: 2. CDR1 is MDHEN, CDR2 SYDVKM, per germline. This CDR3 contains 14 residues. This CDR3 is CASSWTSGRSEQFF. For the CDR3, the DNA is TGTGCCAGCAGTTGGACTAGCGGGAGGAGTGAGCAGTTCTTC.

This clonotype appeared many times. The rearrangement joins TRBV12-3 or TRBV12-4 to TRBJ1-2; D ambiguous. The V gene lost 6 bases and the J gene lost 2 bases, with 10 bases spanning the gap. This CDR3 comprises 13 residues. The CDR3 is CASSPSGNYGYTF. DNA for the CDR3: TGTGCCAGCAGCCCCTCGGGGAACTATGGCTACACCTTC.

In its sample, this clonotype was seen a few times. This may be a read error, as it is one base from a much larger clone. The genes are TRBV11-2 and TRBJ2-7; D not resolved. V lost 5 bases to trimming and J lost 3 bases, with 5 bases between them. Germline V gene sequence: CDR1 SGHAT, CDR2 FQNNGV. CDR3 length equals 11 residues. As DNA, the CDR3 is TGTGCCAGCAGCCCTCACTACGAGCAGTACTTC. It is translated as CASSPHYEQYF.

On this clonotype itself: It may be a read error: a sequence one base away is much more abundant. V and J are TRBV6-6 and TRBJ2-7, with 7 nucleotides matching TRBD2. CDR1 and CDR2 from the germline V gene are MNHNY and SVGAGI (reference sequence). This CDR3 spans 13 amino acids. V was pared by 4 bases and J by 7 bases, with 7 bases of the junction left unmatched. CDR3 nucleotide sequence: TGTGCCAGCAGTTCGGCTAGCGGTAATGAGCAGTACTTC. This codes for CASSSASGNEQYF.

V usage is TRBV7-2 and J usage is TRBJ2-4; the D is unclear. V lost 3 bases and J 5 bases, leaving 8 bases between the germline ends. The germline gives CDR1 SGHTA, CDR2 FQGNSA. The CDR3 runs to 13 residues. The CDR3: CASSFFGENIQYF. CDR3 coding DNA: TGTGCCAGCAGCTTCTTTGGGGAAAACATTCAGTACTTC.

The V call is TRBV20-1, the J call TRBJ2-1; 14 nucleotides line up with TRBD2. Germline V lookup: CDR1 DFQATT, CDR2 SNEGSKA (reference sequence). The CDR3 consists of 18 residues. Unmatched junction bases numbered 6, after V lost 2 bases and J lost 0 bases. CDR3 nucleotides: TGCAGTGCTAGACTTTGGACTAGCGGGGGGAGCTCCTACAATGAGCAGTTCTTC. Translating gives CSARLWTSGGSSYNEQFF.

This clonotype was recorded a few times. The V and J genes are TRBV30 and TRBJ1-2, with no clear D. The ends were cut back, 4 bases at V and 7 bases at J, with 16 bases in the middle. CDR1 is GTSNPN and CDR2 is SVGIG in the germline V gene (reference sequence). This CDR3 region has 13 residues. The CDR3 bases are TGTGCCTGGATCCAGGAGGGAGACTCTGGCTACACCTTC. Amino acids: CAWIQEGDSGYTF.